A single sample is the source of the 2 T cell receptor beta chains below, sequenced in a study of STAT3 mutations in large granular lymphocyte leukemia (dated 2019 in TCRdb). Preparation of the library involved the immunoSEQ multiplex PCR assay. Not all clones reach the TCRdb copy of this immuneACCESS table, which keeps in-frame sequences only. Checked studies attribute under half of the gap to unresolved V genes and leave the rest unexplained. In this sample the table shows 5,500 to 6,500 clones, roughly 80% of which occur a single time. The ten most abundant clones make up approximately 88% of the sample. Antigens of these TCRs are unknown. Overall study outcomes, separate from this receptor: At least one immunodominant TCRbeta clonotype was identified in every T-LGLL patient, and multiple immunodominant subclonotypes were identified in about half of the T-LGLL patients.

Specimen: peripheral blood mononuclear cells. These TCRs come from a man aged 40-49 years with T-cell large granular lymphocyte leukemia. Some clones in this sample may be carry-over from other donors' samples. The age is the age at diagnosis.

This clone was counted only a few times. This sequence joins TRBV29-1 and TRBJ2-1; D not certain. Germline V gene data show CDR1 as SQVTM and CDR2 as ANQGSEA. This CDR3 comprises 12 residues. V shed 4 bases and J shed 9 bases, with 13 bases lying between them. The CDR3 reads CSVAGSIREQFF. Here the CDR3 DNA reads TGCAGCGTTGCGGGTAGTATCCGTGAGCAGTTCTTC.

The chain combines TRBV9 with TRBJ2-4; TRBD1 matches at 7 bases. Germline CDR1 is SGDLS and CDR2 is YYNGEE. V shed 0 bases, J shed 6 bases, and the junction held 3 bases outside the gene matches. This CDR3 has 14 amino acids. DNA of the CDR3: TGTGCCAGCAGCGTAGGAGGGGGCAGAAACATTCAGTACTTC. Translated: CASSVGGGRNIQYF.